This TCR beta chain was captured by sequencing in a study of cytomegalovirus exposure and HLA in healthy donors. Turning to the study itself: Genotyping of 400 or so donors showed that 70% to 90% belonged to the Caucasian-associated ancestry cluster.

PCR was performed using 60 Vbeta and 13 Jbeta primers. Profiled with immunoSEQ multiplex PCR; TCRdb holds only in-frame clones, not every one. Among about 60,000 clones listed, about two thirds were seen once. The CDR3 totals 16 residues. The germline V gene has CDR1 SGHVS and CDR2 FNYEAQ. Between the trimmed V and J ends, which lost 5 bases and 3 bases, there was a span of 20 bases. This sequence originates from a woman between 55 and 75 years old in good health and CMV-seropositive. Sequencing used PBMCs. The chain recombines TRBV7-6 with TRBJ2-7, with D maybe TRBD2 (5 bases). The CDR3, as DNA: TGTGCCAGCAGCCCAGGAGGTCCGAGGGCTAACTACGAGCAGTACTTC. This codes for CASSPGGPRANYEQYF.